The 15 T cell receptor beta chains in this list originate from one sample, sequenced in a study of T cells after yellow fever vaccination. A single record per CDR3 protein comes from TCRdb applying MiXCR to the 5' RACE reads. The sample has a few hundred thousand distinct CDR3 sequences; about 5.2% are singletons. This sample comprised CD4+ T cells sorted from PBMCs, obtained on the day of the yellow fever booster vaccination. The receptors derive from a young man who received the YFV17D yellow fever vaccine.

This clonotype showed up just a few times. The chain carries TRBV7-2 and TRBJ2-5; TRBD1 aligns across 7 bases. The CDR3 has 14 amino acids. Germline lookup yields CDR1 SGHTA and CDR2 FQGNSA. The V segment lost 1 base and the J segment 4 bases; nucleotides outside the gene matches: 3. This chain's CDR3 is CASSLEGGRETQYF. The CDR3 nucleotides read TGTGCCAGCAGCTTAGAAGGGGGCAGAGAGACCCAGTACTTC.

The table lists this clonotype with a few counts. The chain couples TRBV6-5 to TRBJ2-3, with D unclear. The germline V gene encodes CDR1 MNHEY and CDR2 SVGAGI. This CDR3 region has 12 residues. V was cut by 6 bases and J by 6 bases, with 10 bases left in between. The CDR3 bases are TGTGCCAGCAGGTCCGCATGGGATACGCAGTATTTT. Encoded protein: CASRSAWDTQYF.

This clonotype has a handful of counts. The V call is TRBV19, the J call TRBJ1-1, with 7 bases that match TRBD1. There are 14 residues in the CDR3. Germline-derived CDR1 and CDR2 are LNHDA and SQIVND (reference sequence). V gave up 7 bases and J gave up 5 bases; unmatched junction bases: 10. CDR3 region: CASTSLGGWTEAFF. The CDR3 DNA is TGTGCCAGTACCTCCCTAGGGGGCTGGACTGAAGCTTTCTTT.

CDR3: CASSGPSGDGEQYF. In DNA, the CDR3 is TGTGCCAGCAGTGGTCCTAGCGGGGATGGTGAGCAGTATTTT. The chain employs TRBV2 and TRBJ2-3, with 9 bases aligning to TRBD2. Germline V CDR1 and CDR2: SNHLY, FYNNEI. Germline trimming cut 4 bases from V and 11 bases from J; bases unmatched to any gene: 10. The CDR3 is 14 residues long.

This clonotype was observed a handful of times. The chain carries TRBV5-5 and TRBJ1-5; weak D call: TRBD1 (5 bases). Germline CDR1 and CDR2: SGHKS and YYEKEE (reference sequence). The CDR3 contains 21 residues. Deletions cut 2 bases from V and 5 bases from J, with 32 bases between. The CDR3 loop is CASSLGIRGQSTGPLYQPQHF. The CDR3 DNA follows: TGTGCCAGCAGCTTAGGGATAAGGGGTCAGTCGACCGGTCCCCTTTATCAGCCCCAGCATTTT.

In its sample, this clonotype was seen a few times. This chain joins TRBV7-2 and TRBJ2-3; D uncertain. The V end was cut by 4 bases, the J end by 2 bases, with 7 bases between. The CDR3 is 13 residues long. Looked up from germline, CDR1 is SGHTA and CDR2 is FQGNSA. The CDR3 reads CASSSSHTDTQYF. CDR3 nucleotide sequence: TGTGCCAGCAGCTCAAGCCACACAGATACGCAGTATTTT. The full variable domain, with the rest looked up from reference TRBV7-2 and TRBJ2-3, is GAGVSQSPSNKVTEKGKDVELRCDPISGHTALYWYRQSLGQGLEFLIYFQGNSAPDKSGLPSDRFSAERTGGSVSTLTIQRTQQEDSAVYLCASSSSHTDTQYFGPGTRLTVL.

The chain links TRBV6-2 or TRBV6-3 to TRBJ2-5, with TRBD1 as a possible D gene (6 bases). V gave up 0 bases and J gave up 4 bases, with 9 bases separating them. Germline loops: CDR1 MNHEY, CDR2 SVGEGT. The CDR3 extends over 14 amino acids. The CDR3 sequence: CASSYSDSLETQYF. CDR3 sequence (DNA): TGTGCCAGCAGTTACTCGGACAGTCTAGAGACCCAGTACTTC.

The CDR3 reads CASSLWDLETQYF. For the CDR3, the DNA is TGTGCCAGCAGTTTATGGGACTTGGAGACCCAGTACTTC. V gene TRBV28 combines with J gene TRBJ2-5, with D tentatively TRBD2 (5 bases). The CDR3 is 13 amino acids. The V and J ends lost 0 bases and 5 bases respectively, with 7 bases between them. Germline loops: CDR1 MDHEN, CDR2 SYDVKM.

This clonotype has a handful of counts. This sequence joins TRBV12-3 or TRBV12-4 and TRBJ1-5, with 10 bases fitting TRBD1. The length of the CDR3 is 14 residues. Trimming cost V 5 bases and J 5 bases; bases outside gene matches: 3. The CDR3 coding sequence is TGTGCCAGCAGTCCGACAGGGGGCCATCAGCCCCAGCATTTT. Translated: CASSPTGGHQPQHF.

V usage is TRBV20-1 and J usage is TRBJ2-2; weak D call: TRBD2 (5 bases). Germline V gives CDR1 DFQATT, CDR2 SNEGSKA (reference sequence). Trimming took off 6 bases at V and 1 base at J, with 12 bases between the two ends. The CDR3 is 14 residues long. DNA of the CDR3: TGCAGTGCCCGCGAGGCGGGGAACACCGGGGAGCTGTTTTTT. It yields the protein CSAREAGNTGELFF.

This clonotype occurred many times. The chain has TRBV4-1 and TRBJ2-1, with D unclear. The CDR3 loop spans 14 amino acids. Germline values: CDR1 MGHRA, CDR2 YSYEKL. Deletions cut 2 bases from V and 7 bases from J, with 12 bases between. CDR3 DNA: TGCGCCAGCAGCCAACCGACGCGGTCGAATGAGCAGTTCTTC. Translation: CASSQPTRSNEQFF.

This clonotype was seen only a few times. The rearrangement links TRBV5-1 to TRBJ1-1; TRBD1 is a possible D gene (5 bases). The germline V gene has CDR1 SGHRS and CDR2 YFSETQ. CDR3 size: 15 residues. Trimming removed 4 bases at V and 1 base at J, with 14 bases between. The CDR3 reads CASSPPGGSNTEAFF. CDR3 DNA sequence: TGCGCCAGCAGCCCCCCCGGGGGGTCGAACACTGAAGCTTTCTTT.

This clonotype was observed many times. This chain connects TRBV5-6 to TRBJ1-4; D gene uncertain. Germline lookup yields CDR1 SGHDT and CDR2 YYEEEE. The CDR3 consists of 14 residues. V was shortened by 3 bases and J by 6 bases, with 12 bases between the two germline ends. The CDR3 region has the DNA TGTGCCAGCAGCTCCACGGGCCACCATGAAAAACTGTTTTTT. This translates into CASSSTGHHEKLFF.

This clonotype was counted only a few times. The chain uses TRBV20-1 and TRBJ1-5; no firm D call. Germline-derived CDR1 and CDR2 are DFQATT and SNEGSKA (reference sequence). CDR3 length equals 13 residues. V lost 2 bases, J lost 3 bases, and 8 bases lay in between. The CDR3 DNA is TGCAGTGCTAGACGGGCACCCAATCAGCCCCAGCATTTT. It encodes CSARRAPNQPQHF.

CDR3 region: CASSPDFRWRNEKLFF. CDR3 sequence (DNA): TGTGCCAGCAGCCCTGACTTTCGCTGGAGGAATGAAAAACTGTTTTTT. The chain employs TRBV6-5 and TRBJ1-4; D remains ambiguous. The CDR3 loop spans 16 amino acids. CDR1 MNHEY and CDR2 SVGAGI come from the germline V gene. The germline V and J ends were trimmed by 6 bases and 5 bases, with 19 bases remaining between them.